Given below is one T cell receptor beta chain in context. Across roughly 25 US areas, participants ranged in age from about 18 to 90 years. This sample is drawn from a study of blood T cell repertoires in COVID-19. CDR3 length: 13 amino acids. Trimming took off 7 bases at V and 2 bases at J, with 13 bases between the two ends. CDR1 and CDR2 (germline): SQVTM, ANQGSEA. Some clones are missing from TCRdb's copy, which holds only in-frame ones; the method was immunoSEQ multiplex PCR. There are roughly 400,000 clones in the sample; around nine tenths occur only once, and about 1.5% lies in the top ten. This TCR came from a woman aged 18-29 years who had been exposed to COVID-19. The gene calls are TRBV29-1 and TRBJ2-3, with D possibly matching TRBD2 (7 bases). The source material was PBMCs or T cells enriched from blood (not recorded which). For the CDR3, the DNA is TGCAGCGCTTCCCGGGGGGCCACAGATACGCAGTATTTT. This gives the protein CSASRGATDTQYF.